One sample yielded the 20 T cell receptor beta chains listed below, sequenced in a study of cytomegalovirus exposure and HLA in healthy donors. The PCR was carried out with 60 Vbeta primers and 13 Jbeta primers. Measured with immunoSEQ multiplex PCR; TCRdb has only the in-frame clones, and not every one. The sample spans tens of thousands of clones; the ten largest clones claim 2.5% to 3%. The sequenced sample consisted of PBMCs. Receptors originate from a man aged 35-49 years in good health and CMV-seronegative.

The chain is built from TRBV5-4 and TRBJ1-1; D gene uncertain. Germline CDR1 reads SGHNT; CDR2 reads YYREEE (reference sequence). V was cut by 2 bases and J by 6 bases, with 11 bases left in between. The CDR3 has 13 residues. The CDR3 region has the DNA TGTGCCAGCAGCTTAGACAACCGCTCTGAAGCTTTCTTT. This encodes CASSLDNRSEAFF.

The chain links TRBV5-6 to TRBJ1-5; possible D gene TRBD1, 6 bases. The CDR3 has 15 residues. With 4 bases removed from V and 0 bases from J, the gap between germline ends came to 11 bases. From germline, CDR1 is SGHDT and CDR2 YYEEEE. The CDR3: CASSNQGSSNQPQHF. The CDR3 DNA reads as TGTGCCAGCAGCAATCAGGGGAGTAGCAATCAGCCCCAGCATTTT.

The chain recombines TRBV5-4 with TRBJ2-5; tentative D call: TRBD1 (5 bases). Germline assignment: CDR1 SGHNT and CDR2 YYREEE (reference sequence). The V end was cut by 4 bases, the J end by 1 base, with 14 bases between. This CDR3 is built from 15 residues. The DNA of the CDR3 is TGTGCCAGCAGCGCGCAGACAGCAGCCCAAGAGACCCAGTACTTC. It yields the protein CASSAQTAAQETQYF.

V is TRBV7-2 and J is TRBJ2-7; TRBD2 matches at 10 bases. The CDR3 is 15 residues long. Trimming removed 1 base from V and 4 bases from J; junction bases left unmatched: 4. CDR1 and CDR2 from the germline V gene are SGHTA and FQGNSA. CDR3 in amino acids: CASSLVAGGEYEQYF. The CDR3, as DNA: TGTGCCAGCAGCTTAGTAGCGGGGGGAGAGTACGAGCAGTACTTC. Based on the CDR3 plus reference TRBV7-2 and TRBJ2-7, the full variable domain is GAGVSQSPSNKVTEKGKDVELRCDPISGHTALYWYRQSLGQGLEFLIYFQGNSAPDKSGLPSDRFSAERTGGSVSTLTIQRTQQEDSAVYLCASSLVAGGEYEQYFGPGTRLTVT.

This chain links TRBV7-9 with TRBJ1-2; no reliable D call. The CDR3 length is 14 residues. The germline V gene encodes CDR1 SEHNR and CDR2 FQNEAQ (reference sequence). V was clipped by 7 bases and J by 8 bases, with 20 bases between them. The CDR3 nucleotides are TGTGCCAGCACCCCTTTTCAGCGGGCGTCCGGCTACACCTTC. The encoded protein is CASTPFQRASGYTF. Filled out from reference TRBV7-9 and TRBJ1-2, the complete variable domain reads DTGVSQNPRHKITKRGQNVTFRCDPISEHNRLYWYRQTLGQGPEFLTYFQNEAQLEKSRLLSDRFSAERPKGSFSTLEIQRTEQGDSAMYLCASTPFQRASGYTFGSGTRLTVV.

The CDR3, as DNA: TGTGCCAGCTCATCGTCAGCGGGGCTCAACTATGGCTACACCTTC. This sequence encodes CASSSSAGLNYGYTF. The genes are TRBV18 and TRBJ1-2, with D maybe TRBD1 (5 bases). The V gene's germline CDR1 is KGHSH and CDR2 LQKENI. V lost 5 bases and J 2 bases, leaving 15 bases between the germline ends. This CDR3 is 15 amino acids long.

This rearrangement joins TRBV30 to TRBJ2-6, with D possibly being TRBD1 (5 bases). V was shortened by 2 bases and J by 0 bases, with 8 bases between the two germline ends. The germline CDR1 and CDR2 sequences are GTSNPN and SVGIG (reference sequence). The CDR3 spans 15 residues. CDR3 amino acids: CAWSQGNSGANVLTF. DNA for the CDR3: TGTGCCTGGAGTCAGGGCAACTCTGGGGCCAACGTCCTGACTTTC.

The chain couples TRBV7-8 to TRBJ2-1, with 8 bases lining up with TRBD2. CDR1 and CDR2 from the germline V gene are SGHVS and FQNEAQ. The CDR3 runs 16 residues. V was clipped by 5 bases and J by 4 bases; unmatched bases: 10. The DNA for the CDR3 is TGTGCCAGCAGCCAACTGGGGCGGGGGGCGTACAATGAGCAGTTCTTC. Its protein product is CASSQLGRGAYNEQFF. The full variable domain, rest sourced from reference TRBV7-8 and TRBJ2-1, is GAGVSQSPRYKVAKRGQDVALRCDPISGHVSLFWYQQALGQGPEFLTYFQNEAQLDKSGLPSDRFFAERPEGSVSTLKIQRTQQEDSAVYLCASSQLGRGAYNEQFFGPGTRLTVL.

The chain is built from TRBV6-1 and TRBJ2-5; 12 nucleotides match TRBD1. The CDR3 consists of 17 residues. V was clipped by 1 base and J by 4 bases; unmatched bases: 7. Germline-derived CDR1 and CDR2 are MNHNS and SASEGT. The chain's CDR3 is CASSEGLGQGAGETQYF. The CDR3 DNA follows: TGTGCCAGCAGTGAAGGGCTGGGACAGGGGGCAGGAGAGACCCAGTACTTC.

The rearrangement links TRBV18 to TRBJ2-2; 8 bases agree with TRBD2. The CDR3 extends over 16 amino acids. The germline CDR1 and CDR2 sequences are KGHSH and LQKENI. V lost 4 bases to trimming and J lost 0 bases; unmatched junction nucleotides: 4. The DNA of the CDR3 is TGTGCCAGCTCACTCTCAGCGGGGGCGAACACCGGGGAGCTGTTTTTT. As protein: CASSLSAGANTGELFF.

The rearrangement links TRBV5-1 to TRBJ2-3, with a weak D call TRBD2 (5 bases). Trimming removed 3 bases at V and 4 bases at J, with 12 bases between. The CDR3 has 14 amino acids. Germline V lookup: CDR1 SGHRS, CDR2 YFSETQ. This chain's CDR3 is CASSYGPEADTQYF. As DNA, the CDR3 is TGCGCCAGCAGCTACGGCCCGGAGGCAGATACGCAGTATTTT. The variable domain in full, completed from reference TRBV5-1 and TRBJ2-3, reads KAGVTQTPRYLIKTRGQQVTLSCSPISGHRSVSWYQQTPGQGLQFLFEYFSETQRNKGNFPGRFSGRQFSNSRSEMNVSTLELGDSALYLCASSYGPEADTQYFGPGTRLTVL.

V is TRBV10-3 and J is TRBJ2-1, with TRBD2 matching over 12 bases. V gave up 2 bases and J gave up 0 bases; unmatched junction bases: 5. CDR3 length: 18 amino acids. The germline V gene has CDR1 ENHRY and CDR2 SYGVKD. In DNA form, the CDR3 reads TGTGCCATCAGTGAGCCTACTAGCGGGGGGTCCTCCTACAATGAGCAGTTCTTC. It encodes CAISEPTSGGSSYNEQFF.

The V gene is TRBV7-8, the J gene TRBJ1-2; 9 bases map to TRBD1. Germline V gene sequence: CDR1 SGHVS, CDR2 FQNEAQ. Trimming took 5 bases from V and 4 from J; bases not matched to a gene: 5. There are 14 residues in the CDR3. CDR3 DNA sequence: TGTGCCAGCAGCAAAGGACAGGGGACCTATGGCTACACCTTC. Its protein is CASSKGQGTYGYTF.

The chain joins TRBV28 to TRBJ2-1; no reliable D call. The V end lost 6 bases, the J end lost 4 bases, and 4 bases lay between the germline ends. The CDR3 covers 11 residues. Per germline, CDR1 MDHEN and CDR2 SYDVKM. The DNA for the CDR3 is TGTGCCAGCAGCCCATACAATGAGCAGTTCTTC. Protein sequence: CASSPYNEQFF. Together with reference TRBV28 and TRBJ2-1, the CDR3 gives the full variable domain: DVKVTQSSRYLVKRTGEKVFLECVQDMDHENMFWYRQDPGLGLRLIYFSYDVKMKEKGDIPEGYSVSREKKERFSLILESASTNQTSMYLCASSPYNEQFFGPGTRLTVL.

The V gene is TRBV27, the J gene TRBJ2-3, with D possibly being TRBD2 (5 bases). The CDR3 runs to 13 residues. CDR1 and CDR2 (germline): MNHEY, SMNVEV (reference sequence). Deletions cut 3 bases from V and 3 bases from J, with 7 bases between. The CDR3 sequence: CASSFGGTDTQYF. The DNA for the CDR3 is TGTGCCAGCAGTTTCGGAGGAACAGATACGCAGTATTTT.

The chain combines TRBV5-1 with TRBJ1-1; 10 bases line up with TRBD1. CDR3 size: 12 residues. V lost 4 bases to trimming and J lost 8 bases; unmatched junction nucleotides: 2. Germline assignment: CDR1 SGHRS and CDR2 YFSETQ. CDR3: CASSRGQGEAFF. The CDR3 DNA reads as TGCGCCAGCAGCCGGGGACAGGGGGAAGCTTTCTTT.

The V call is TRBV6-6, the J call TRBJ1-1; D ambiguous. The CDR3 totals 12 residues. Per the germline V gene, CDR1 is MNHNY and CDR2 is SVGAGI (reference sequence). Deletions cut 8 bases from V and 1 base from J, with 8 bases between. The CDR3 region is CASRPGNTEAFF. In DNA, the CDR3 is TGTGCCAGCCGACCGGGGAACACTGAAGCTTTCTTT.

This chain joins TRBV6-7 and TRBJ1-5, with 8 bases fitting TRBD1. TRBV6-7 is noted as an ORF with a role that remains uncertain. This CDR3 spans 19 amino acids. V trimming: 5 bases; J trimming: 2 bases; junction bases outside the gene matches: 17. The CDR3 DNA reads TGTGCCAGCAGTACGACCGGGACAGGCCCTTCTTTGGGCAATCAGCCCCAGCATTTT. It codes for CASSTTGTGPSLGNQPQHF.

CDR3 nucleotide sequence: TGTGCCAGCAGCTACCCGAGGGGGAGGGGTGAGACCCAGTACTTC. It specifies CASSYPRGRGETQYF. The chain joins TRBV11-2 to TRBJ2-5; D possibly corresponds to TRBD2 (7 bases). Germline loops: CDR1 SGHAT, CDR2 FQNNGV. With 4 bases removed from V and 5 bases from J, the gap between germline ends came to 17 bases. CDR3 length: 15 amino acids.

The chain employs TRBV11-1 and TRBJ1-6, with D possibly being TRBD1 (5 bases). V was clipped by 5 bases and J by 0 bases, with 14 bases between them. The length of the CDR3 is 17 residues. Germline CDR1 SGHAT, CDR2 FQDESV (reference sequence). This CDR3 reads CASSPRGERSYNSPLHF. DNA of the CDR3: TGTGCCAGCAGCCCTAGGGGTGAACGCTCCTATAATTCACCCCTCCACTTT.